This T cell receptor beta chain was recovered during a study of PD-L1 blockade in urothelial cancer. The wider study: Specimens of blood held a median count of roughly 150,000 T cells. Study results and limitations: Sub-median blood TCR clonality before treatment predicted longer survival. Expansion of tumor-associated blood clones at 3 weeks was greater in durable-benefit patients.

Synthetic templates analogous to TCR were spiked into all PCRs individually. TCRdb's copy holds only in-frame clones and misses some; the assay was immunoSEQ multiplex PCR. The data show about 76,000 clones, under 95% seen once. Time point described: peripheral blood 6 weeks after treatment start. As to this clone: What it binds is unknown.

This CDR3 is built from 12 residues. The germline V gene has CDR1 GTSNPN and CDR2 SVGIG (reference sequence). The ends were cut back, 3 bases at V and 1 base at J, with 6 bases in the middle. This chain joins TRBV30 and TRBJ1-1, with no clear D. The TCR sequence derives from a woman of 80 years or more with urothelial cancer. Material: PBMCs, obtained around atezolizumab (anti-PD-L1) treatment. DNA for the CDR3: TGTGCCTGGAGGTATAAGAACACTGAAGCTTTCTTT. Encoded protein: CAWRYKNTEAFF. Full variable domain (outside the CDR3, taken from reference TRBV30 and TRBJ1-1): SQTIHQWPATLVQPVGSPLSLECTVEGTSNPNLYWYRQAAGRGLQLLFYSVGIGQISSEVPQNLSASRPQDRQFILSSKKLLLSDSGFYLCAWRYKNTEAFFGQGTRLTVV.